The present T cell receptor beta chain was sequenced within a study of PD-1 blockade in classical Hodgkin lymphoma. Profiling relied on immunoSEQ multiplex PCR, and the TCRdb table lists in-frame clones only, not all of them. The table lists tens of thousands of clones, 85% to 90% of them singletons. V was clipped by 7 bases and J by 8 bases, with 14 bases between them. This CDR3 region has 12 residues. CDR1 is LNHDA and CDR2 is SQIVND in the germline V gene (reference sequence). This clone has just one count. Patients all relapsed after autologous stem cell transplantation, and there was variation in brentuximab vedotin exposure. Under best response, outcomes were complete response, partial response or progressive disease.

The sequence derives from a human donor with classical Hodgkin lymphoma. The V gene is TRBV19, the J gene TRBJ1-2; D is ambiguous. The starting material was peripheral blood mononuclear cells (PBMCs), obtained at baseline. The CDR3 DNA reads as TGTGCCAGTACCTCGGCGGGGTACGGCTACACCTTC. Translation: CASTSAGYGYTF.